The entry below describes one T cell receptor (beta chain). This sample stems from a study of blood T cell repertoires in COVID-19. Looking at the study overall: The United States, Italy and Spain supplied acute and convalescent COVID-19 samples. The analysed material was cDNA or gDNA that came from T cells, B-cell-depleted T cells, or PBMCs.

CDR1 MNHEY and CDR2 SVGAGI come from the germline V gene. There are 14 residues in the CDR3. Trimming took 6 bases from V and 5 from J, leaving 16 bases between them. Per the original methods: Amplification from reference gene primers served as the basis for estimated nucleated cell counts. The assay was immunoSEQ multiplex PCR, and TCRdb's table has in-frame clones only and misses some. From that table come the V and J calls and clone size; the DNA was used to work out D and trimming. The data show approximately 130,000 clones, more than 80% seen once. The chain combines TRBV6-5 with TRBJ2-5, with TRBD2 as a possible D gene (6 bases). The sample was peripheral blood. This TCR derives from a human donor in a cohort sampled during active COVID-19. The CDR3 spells CASSPGASGETQYF. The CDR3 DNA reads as TGTGCCAGCAGCCCCGGGGCCAGCGGGGAGACCCAGTACTTC.